These T cell receptor beta chains were read from a single sample in a study of T cell responses to AZD1222 COVID-19 vaccine. Clones were read by immunoSEQ multiplex PCR, and TCRdb kept only the in-frame ones, dropping some. The sample carries about 88,000 clones, around 90% recorded once. The material sequenced was peripheral blood, taken on day 0 of AZD1222 vaccination. These receptors all come from an adult in good health. Each CDR3 is given with its conserved first and last residue. The order of the fields is D gene, V gene, clone size, J gene, CDR3 protein, CDR3 DNA. D genes are given only for firm matches. Not all rows give a size; the values are once, few, many and, for expanded clones, a class.

d_gene: NA
v_gene: TRBV28
abundance: NA
j_gene: TRBJ2-7
CDR3aa: CASSPPLRESREQYF
CDR3nt: TGTGCCAGCAGTCCTCCGTTGAGGGAGTCTCGGGAGCAGTACTTC

d_gene: NA
v_gene: TRBV9
abundance: NA
j_gene: TRBJ2-7
CDR3aa: CASSETTGSEQYF
CDR3nt: TGTGCCAGCAGCGAGACGACAGGAAGCGAGCAGTACTTC

d_gene: NA
v_gene: TRBV2
abundance: NA
j_gene: TRBJ1-1
CDR3aa: CASSERQVNEAFF
CDR3nt: TGTGCCAGCAGTGAACGGCAGGTTAATGAAGCTTTCTTT

d_gene: TRBD2
v_gene: TRBV5-1
abundance: NA
j_gene: TRBJ2-3
CDR3aa: CASSFLAGVPDTQYF
CDR3nt: TGCGCCAGCAGCTTCCTAGCGGGAGTCCCAGATACGCAGTATTTT

d_gene: NA
v_gene: TRBV10-3
abundance: NA
j_gene: TRBJ1-2
CDR3aa: CAIATGRDGYTF
CDR3nt: TGTGCCATCGCGACAGGACGGGATGGCTACACCTTC

d_gene: TRBD2
v_gene: TRBV2
abundance: NA
j_gene: TRBJ2-7
CDR3aa: CASSEVTSGRHEQYF
CDR3nt: TGTGCCAGCAGTGAAGTGACTAGCGGGAGACACGAGCAGTACTTC

d_gene: TRBD1
v_gene: TRBV6-5
abundance: NA
j_gene: TRBJ2-1
CDR3aa: CASRPSRQGNEQFF
CDR3nt: TGTGCCAGCAGACCAAGCCGACAGGGAAATGAGCAGTTCTTC

d_gene: NA
v_gene: TRBV28
abundance: NA
j_gene: TRBJ2-1
CDR3aa: CASKPRGLAKEQFF
CDR3nt: TGTGCCAGTAAACCCCGTGGGCTAGCTAAAGAGCAGTTCTTC

d_gene: TRBD1
v_gene: TRBV19
abundance: NA
j_gene: TRBJ2-2
CDR3aa: CASSISGTGVNTGELFF
CDR3nt: TGTGCCAGTAGTATATCGGGGACAGGGGTCAACACCGGGGAGCTGTTTTTT

d_gene: NA
v_gene: TRBV5-4
abundance: few
j_gene: TRBJ1-2
CDR3aa: CASSPGANYGYTF
CDR3nt: TGTGCCAGCAGTCCGGGGGCTAACTATGGCTACACCTTC

d_gene: TRBD2
v_gene: TRBV9
abundance: NA
j_gene: TRBJ2-2
CDR3aa: CASSVGTSGRGHTGELFF
CDR3nt: TGTGCCAGCAGCGTAGGGACTAGCGGGAGAGGGCACACCGGGGAGCTGTTTTTT

d_gene: TRBD1
v_gene: TRBV28
abundance: once
j_gene: TRBJ2-2
CDR3aa: CASSAPGQGNTGELFF
CDR3nt: TGTGCCAGCAGTGCACCGGGACAGGGGAACACCGGGGAGCTGTTTTTT

d_gene: NA
v_gene: TRBV18
abundance: NA
j_gene: TRBJ1-1
CDR3aa: CASSPGTASYTEAFF
CDR3nt: TGTGCCAGCTCACCGGGGACGGCGAGCTACACTGAAGCTTTCTTT

d_gene: NA
v_gene: TRBV10-1
abundance: NA
j_gene: TRBJ2-7
CDR3aa: CASHQGTLSYEQYF
CDR3nt: TGCGCCAGTCATCAGGGGACCCTATCCTACGAGCAGTACTTC

d_gene: NA
v_gene: TRBV30
abundance: NA
j_gene: TRBJ1-1
CDR3aa: CAWYGGTEAFF
CDR3nt: TGTGCCTGGTATGGGGGCACTGAAGCTTTCTTT

d_gene: TRBD1
v_gene: TRBV15
abundance: NA
j_gene: TRBJ2-7
CDR3aa: CATSREGQGIYEQYF
CDR3nt: TGTGCCACCAGCAGAGAGGGACAGGGGATCTACGAGCAGTACTTC

d_gene: NA
v_gene: TRBV28
abundance: NA
j_gene: TRBJ1-2
CDR3aa: CASSFSTGEEVDYGYTF
CDR3nt: TGTGCCAGCAGTTTTAGTACAGGTGAGGAGGTCGACTATGGCTACACCTTC

d_gene: NA
v_gene: TRBV28
abundance: NA
j_gene: TRBJ2-7
CDR3aa: CASSFIGYYEQYF
CDR3nt: TGTGCCAGCAGTTTTATCGGGTACTACGAGCAGTACTTC

d_gene: NA
v_gene: TRBV6-5
abundance: NA
j_gene: TRBJ1-1
CDR3aa: CASSYGSGEAFF
CDR3nt: TGTGCCAGCAGTTACGGTTCCGGGGAAGCTTTCTTT

d_gene: NA
v_gene: TRBV11-2
abundance: NA
j_gene: TRBJ2-5
CDR3aa: CASSLVYLETQYF
CDR3nt: TGTGCCAGCAGCTTAGTCTATTTAGAGACCCAGTACTTC

d_gene: NA
v_gene: TRBV18
abundance: NA
j_gene: TRBJ1-1
CDR3aa: CASSPPGRQDTEAFF
CDR3nt: TGTGCCAGCTCACCACCAGGCAGACAAGACACTGAAGCTTTCTTT

d_gene: TRBD1
v_gene: TRBV28
abundance: NA
j_gene: TRBJ1-5
CDR3aa: CANGQGDQPQHF
CDR3nt: TGTGCCAATGGACAGGGCGATCAGCCCCAGCATTTT

d_gene: NA
v_gene: TRBV28
abundance: NA
j_gene: TRBJ1-1
CDR3aa: CASSSPGQASEAFF
CDR3nt: TGTGCCAGCAGTTCCCCCGGGCAGGCGAGTGAAGCTTTCTTT

d_gene: TRBD1
v_gene: TRBV27
abundance: NA
j_gene: TRBJ2-5
CDR3aa: CASSLTGGQETQYF
CDR3nt: TGTGCCAGCAGTCTGACAGGGGGTCAAGAGACCCAGTACTTC

d_gene: NA
v_gene: TRBV6-2/TRBV6-3
abundance: once
j_gene: TRBJ2-2
CDR3aa: CASSYRGGELFF
CDR3nt: TGTGCCAGCAGTTATCGAGGTGGGGAGCTGTTTTTT

d_gene: TRBD1
v_gene: TRBV9
abundance: NA
j_gene: TRBJ1-5
CDR3aa: CASSGTGDQPQHF
CDR3nt: TGTGCCAGCAGCGGAACAGGGGATCAGCCCCAGCATTTT

d_gene: NA
v_gene: TRBV3-1/TRBV3-2
abundance: NA
j_gene: TRBJ1-1
CDR3aa: CASSQMTVTNTEAFF
CDR3nt: TGTGCCAGCAGCCAAATGACAGTTACGAACACTGAAGCTTTCTTT

d_gene: TRBD1
v_gene: TRBV29-1
abundance: NA
j_gene: TRBJ2-2
CDR3aa: CSAWDRVDRELFF
CDR3nt: TGCAGCGCCTGGGACAGGGTCGACCGGGAGCTGTTTTTT

d_gene: NA
v_gene: TRBV30
abundance: NA
j_gene: TRBJ1-5
CDR3aa: CAWSGDGNQPQHF
CDR3nt: TGTGCCTGGAGTGGGGACGGGAATCAGCCCCAGCATTTT

d_gene: NA
v_gene: TRBV2
abundance: NA
j_gene: TRBJ1-5
CDR3aa: CASSDSNQPQHF
CDR3nt: TGTGCCAGCAGTGATAGCAATCAGCCCCAGCATTTT

d_gene: NA
v_gene: TRBV19
abundance: NA
j_gene: TRBJ2-7
CDR3aa: CASGPRRTASEQYF
CDR3nt: TGTGCCAGTGGACCTCGAAGGACAGCCTCCGAGCAGTACTTC

d_gene: TRBD2
v_gene: TRBV27
abundance: NA
j_gene: TRBJ2-1
CDR3aa: CASSSGTSGVNEQFF
CDR3nt: TGTGCCAGCAGTTCCGGGACTAGTGGAGTCAATGAGCAGTTCTTC

d_gene: NA
v_gene: TRBV7-9
abundance: NA
j_gene: TRBJ2-7
CDR3aa: CASSSEVSAGWEQYF
CDR3nt: TGTGCCAGCAGCTCAGAGGTGTCGGCAGGGTGGGAGCAGTACTTC

d_gene: NA
v_gene: TRBV9
abundance: NA
j_gene: TRBJ2-2
CDR3aa: CASSVEQGAGELFF
CDR3nt: TGTGCCAGCAGCGTAGAACAGGGCGCCGGGGAGCTGTTTTTT